This T cell receptor beta chain is drawn from a study of stem cell transplantation in POMP-related autoinflammatory disease. Overall study: Defective thymoproteasomes were hypothesized to impair CD8+ T-cell positive selection. CD8+ T cells were low and CD4+ cells naive-skewed before transplant. Study findings and constraints: In patients with PRAID, every analyzed T-cell subset tended to show lower diversity and higher clonality.

TCRdb keeps only in-frame clones here, not all; method: immunoSEQ multiplex PCR. The sample holds 840 or so clones, around 79% seen once. Comments on this clone: Its antigen is unknown.

The sequence came from a human patient with POMP-related autoinflammation and immune dysregulation (PRAID). Some T cells may be the graft donor's. The sequencing used Tregs from PBMCs, collected after stem cell transplantation.

The CDR3 sequence is CASSLGSYNEQFF. The CDR3 nucleotides are TGTGCCAGCAGCCTAGGATCCTACAATGAGCAGTTCTTC. The V call is TRBV2, the J call TRBJ2-1; D unclear. This CDR3 has 13 amino acids. V was pared by 6 bases and J by 1 base, with 7 bases between. The germline V gene encodes CDR1 SNHLY and CDR2 FYNNEI. The whole variable domain, remainder taken from reference TRBV2 and TRBJ2-1, is EPEVTQTPSHQVTQMGQEVILRCVPISNHLYFYWYRQILGQKVEFLVSFYNNEISEKSEIFDDQFSVERPDGSNFTLKIRSTKLEDSAMYFCASSLGSYNEQFFGPGTRLTVL.